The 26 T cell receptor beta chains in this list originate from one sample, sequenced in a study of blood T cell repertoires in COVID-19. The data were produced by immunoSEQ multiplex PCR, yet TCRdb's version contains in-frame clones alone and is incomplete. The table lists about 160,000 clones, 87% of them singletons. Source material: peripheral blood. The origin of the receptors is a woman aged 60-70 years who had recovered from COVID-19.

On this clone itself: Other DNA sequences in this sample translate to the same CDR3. The CDR3 sequence: CASSLIPGNTEAFF. CDR3 DNA sequence: TGCGCCAGCAGCTTGATCCCAGGGAACACTGAAGCTTTCTTT. The rearrangement uses TRBV5-1 and TRBJ1-1; D is undetermined. CDR1 is SGHRS and CDR2 is YFSETQ in the germline V gene. V was clipped by 1 base and J by 1 base, with 8 bases between them. The CDR3 runs 14 residues.

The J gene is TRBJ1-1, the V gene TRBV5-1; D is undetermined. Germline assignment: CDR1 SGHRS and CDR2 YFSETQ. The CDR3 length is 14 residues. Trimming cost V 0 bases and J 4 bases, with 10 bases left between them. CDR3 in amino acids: CASSLGPGSTEAFF. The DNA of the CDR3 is TGCGCCAGCAGCTTGGGCCCGGGGAGCACTGAAGCTTTCTTT. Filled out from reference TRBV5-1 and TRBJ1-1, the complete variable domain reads KAGVTQTPRYLIKTRGQQVTLSCSPISGHRSVSWYQQTPGQGLQFLFEYFSETQRNKGNFPGRFSGRQFSNSRSEMNVSTLELGDSALYLCASSLGPGSTEAFFGQGTRLTVV.

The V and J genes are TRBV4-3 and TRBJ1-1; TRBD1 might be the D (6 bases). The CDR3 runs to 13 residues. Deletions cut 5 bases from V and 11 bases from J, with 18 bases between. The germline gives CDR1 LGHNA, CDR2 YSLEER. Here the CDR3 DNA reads TGCGCCAGCAGCGGTTGGGACACGGAGAGGGCTTTCTTT. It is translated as CASSGWDTERAFF.

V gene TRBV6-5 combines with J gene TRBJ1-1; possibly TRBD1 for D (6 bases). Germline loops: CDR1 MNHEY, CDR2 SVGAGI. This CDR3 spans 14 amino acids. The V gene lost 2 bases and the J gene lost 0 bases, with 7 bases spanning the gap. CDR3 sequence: CASSYGQMNTEAFF. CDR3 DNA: TGTGCCAGCAGTTACGGACAGATGAACACTGAAGCTTTCTTT.

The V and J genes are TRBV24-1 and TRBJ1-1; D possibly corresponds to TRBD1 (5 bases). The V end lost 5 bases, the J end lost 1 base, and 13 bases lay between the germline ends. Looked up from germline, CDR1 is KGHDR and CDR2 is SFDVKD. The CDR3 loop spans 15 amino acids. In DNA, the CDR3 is TGTGCCACCAGTGCCGCAGGGCCCCCGAACACTGAAGCTTTCTTT. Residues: CATSAAGPPNTEAFF.

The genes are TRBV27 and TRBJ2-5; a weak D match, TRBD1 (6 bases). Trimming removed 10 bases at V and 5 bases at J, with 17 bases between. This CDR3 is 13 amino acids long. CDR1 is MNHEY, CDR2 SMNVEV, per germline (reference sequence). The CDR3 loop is CATMVPGAETQYF. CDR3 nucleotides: TGTGCCACGATGGTCCCAGGGGCGGAGACCCAGTACTTC.

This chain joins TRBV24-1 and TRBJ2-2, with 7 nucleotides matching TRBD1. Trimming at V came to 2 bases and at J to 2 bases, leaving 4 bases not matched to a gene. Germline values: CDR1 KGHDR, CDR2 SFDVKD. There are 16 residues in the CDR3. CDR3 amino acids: CATSDYGTANTGELFF. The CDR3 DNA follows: TGTGCCACCAGTGATTATGGGACAGCAAACACCGGGGAGCTGTTTTTT.

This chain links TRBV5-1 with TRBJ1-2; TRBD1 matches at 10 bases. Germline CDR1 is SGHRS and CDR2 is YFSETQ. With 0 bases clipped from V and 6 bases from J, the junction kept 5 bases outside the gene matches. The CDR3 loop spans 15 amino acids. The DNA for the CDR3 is TGCGCCAGCAGCTTGGCCGGGACAGGGGACGATGGCTACACCTTC. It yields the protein CASSLAGTGDDGYTF.

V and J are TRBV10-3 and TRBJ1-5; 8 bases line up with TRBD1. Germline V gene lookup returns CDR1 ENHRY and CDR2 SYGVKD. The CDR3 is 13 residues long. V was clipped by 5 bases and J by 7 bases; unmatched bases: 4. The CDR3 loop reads CAISKDREQPQHF. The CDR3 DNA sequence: TGTGCCATCAGTAAGGACAGGGAGCAGCCCCAGCATTTT.

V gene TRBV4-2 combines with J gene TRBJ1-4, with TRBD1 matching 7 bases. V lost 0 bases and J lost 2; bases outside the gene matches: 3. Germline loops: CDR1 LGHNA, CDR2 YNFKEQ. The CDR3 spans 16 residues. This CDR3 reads CASSQDDRATNEKLFF. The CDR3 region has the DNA TGTGCCAGCAGCCAAGATGACAGGGCCACTAATGAAAAACTGTTTTTT.

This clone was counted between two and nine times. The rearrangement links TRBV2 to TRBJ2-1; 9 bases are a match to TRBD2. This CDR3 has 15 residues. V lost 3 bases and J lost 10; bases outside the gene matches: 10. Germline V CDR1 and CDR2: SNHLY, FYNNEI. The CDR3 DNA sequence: TGTGCCAGCAGTGAGCGACTAGCGGCGTATGGCGAGCAGTTCTTC. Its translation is CASSERLAAYGEQFF.

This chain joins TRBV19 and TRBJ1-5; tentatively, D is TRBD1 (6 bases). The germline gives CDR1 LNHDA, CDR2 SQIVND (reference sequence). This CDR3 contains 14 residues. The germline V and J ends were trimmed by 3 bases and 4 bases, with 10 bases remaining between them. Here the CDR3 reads CASSIDRNNQPQHF. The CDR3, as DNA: TGTGCCAGTAGTATTGACAGGAATAATCAGCCCCAGCATTTT.

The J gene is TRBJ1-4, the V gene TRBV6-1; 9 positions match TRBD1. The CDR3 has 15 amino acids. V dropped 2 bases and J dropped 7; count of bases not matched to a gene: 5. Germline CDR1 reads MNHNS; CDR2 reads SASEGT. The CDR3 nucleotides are TGTGCCAGCAGTGAACAAGGGACAGGGCGTGAAAAACTGTTTTTT. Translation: CASSEQGTGREKLFF.

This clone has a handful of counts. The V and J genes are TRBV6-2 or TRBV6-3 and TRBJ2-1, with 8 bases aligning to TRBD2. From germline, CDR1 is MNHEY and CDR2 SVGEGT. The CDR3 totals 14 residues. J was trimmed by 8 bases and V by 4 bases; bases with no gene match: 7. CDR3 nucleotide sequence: TGTGCCAGCAGTTTTAACGGGGGGGCCTATGAGCAGTTCTTC. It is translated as CASSFNGGAYEQFF.

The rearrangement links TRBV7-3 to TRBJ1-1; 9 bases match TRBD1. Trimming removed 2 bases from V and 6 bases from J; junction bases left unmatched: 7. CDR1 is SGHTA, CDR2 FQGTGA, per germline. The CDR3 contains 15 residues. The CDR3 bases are TGTGCCAGCAGCTTATCGACAGGGGGTTTGGCTGAAGCTTTCTTT. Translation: CASSLSTGGLAEAFF.

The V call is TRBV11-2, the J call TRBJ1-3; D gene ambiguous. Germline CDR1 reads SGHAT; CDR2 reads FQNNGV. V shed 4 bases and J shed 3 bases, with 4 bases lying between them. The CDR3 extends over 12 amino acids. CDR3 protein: CASSSFGNTIYF. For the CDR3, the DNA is TGTGCCAGCAGCTCTTTTGGAAACACCATATATTTT.

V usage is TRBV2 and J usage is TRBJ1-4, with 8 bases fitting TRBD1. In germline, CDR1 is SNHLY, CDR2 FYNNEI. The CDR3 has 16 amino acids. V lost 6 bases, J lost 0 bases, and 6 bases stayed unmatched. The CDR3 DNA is TGTGCCAGCAGGGAGCAGGGGGCAACAACTAATGAAAAACTGTTTTTT. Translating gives CASREQGATTNEKLFF.

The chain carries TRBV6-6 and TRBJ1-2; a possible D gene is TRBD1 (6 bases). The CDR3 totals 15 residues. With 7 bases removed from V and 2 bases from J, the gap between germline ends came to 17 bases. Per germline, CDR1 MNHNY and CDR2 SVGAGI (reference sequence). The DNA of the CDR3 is TGTGCCAGCATCTTCTCCCAGGGGTTGAACTATGGCTACACCTTC. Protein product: CASIFSQGLNYGYTF.

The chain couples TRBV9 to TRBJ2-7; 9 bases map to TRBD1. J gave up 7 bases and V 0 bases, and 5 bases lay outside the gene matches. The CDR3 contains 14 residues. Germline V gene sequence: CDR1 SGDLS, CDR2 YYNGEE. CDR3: CASSVGGTGIEQYF. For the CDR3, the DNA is TGTGCCAGCAGCGTAGGGGGGACAGGGATTGAGCAGTACTTC.

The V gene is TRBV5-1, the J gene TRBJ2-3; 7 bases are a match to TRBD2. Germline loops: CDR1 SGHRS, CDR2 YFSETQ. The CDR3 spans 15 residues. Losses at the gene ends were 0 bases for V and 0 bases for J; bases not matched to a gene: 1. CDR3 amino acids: CASSLVGGSTDTQYF. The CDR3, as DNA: TGCGCCAGCAGCTTGGTGGGGGGGAGCACAGATACGCAGTATTTT.

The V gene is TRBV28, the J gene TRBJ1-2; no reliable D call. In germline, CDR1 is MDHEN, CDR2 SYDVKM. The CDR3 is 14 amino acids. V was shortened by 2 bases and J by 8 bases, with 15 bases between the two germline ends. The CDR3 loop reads CASSLTDSFEGYTF. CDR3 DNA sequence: TGTGCCAGCAGTTTAACCGATTCCTTTGAGGGCTACACCTTC.

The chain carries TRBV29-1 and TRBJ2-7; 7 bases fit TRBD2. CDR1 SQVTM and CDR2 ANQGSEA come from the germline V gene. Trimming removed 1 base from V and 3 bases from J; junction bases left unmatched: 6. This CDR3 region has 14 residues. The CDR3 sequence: CSVEGGGSVYEQYF. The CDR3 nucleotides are TGCAGCGTTGAAGGCGGGGGTTCGGTCTACGAGCAGTACTTC.

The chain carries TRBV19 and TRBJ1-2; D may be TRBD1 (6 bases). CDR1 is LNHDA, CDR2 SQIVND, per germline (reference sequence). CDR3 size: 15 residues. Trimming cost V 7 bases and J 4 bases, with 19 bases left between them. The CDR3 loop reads CASNPGTPIFYGYTF. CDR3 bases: TGTGCCAGTAACCCCGGGACACCTATCTTCTATGGCTACACCTTC.

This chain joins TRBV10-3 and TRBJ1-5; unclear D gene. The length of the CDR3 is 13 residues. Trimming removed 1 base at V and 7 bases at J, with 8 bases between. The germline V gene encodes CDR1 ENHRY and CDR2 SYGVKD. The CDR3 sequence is CAISELVGQPQHF. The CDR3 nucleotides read TGTGCCATCAGTGAGTTAGTCGGGCAGCCCCAGCATTTT.

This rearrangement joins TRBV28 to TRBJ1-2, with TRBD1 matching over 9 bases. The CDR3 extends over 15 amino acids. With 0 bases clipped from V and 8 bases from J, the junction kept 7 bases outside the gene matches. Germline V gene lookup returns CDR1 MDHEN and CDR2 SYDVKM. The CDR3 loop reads CASSLWGGQGFGYTF. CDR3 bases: TGTGCCAGCAGTTTATGGGGGGGACAGGGTTTCGGCTACACCTTC.

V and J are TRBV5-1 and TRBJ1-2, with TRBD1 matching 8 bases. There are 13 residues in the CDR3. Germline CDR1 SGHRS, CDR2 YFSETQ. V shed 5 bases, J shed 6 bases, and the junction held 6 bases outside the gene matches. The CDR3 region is CASRPQGANGYTF. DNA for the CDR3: TGCGCCAGCAGACCCCAGGGGGCGAATGGCTACACCTTC.